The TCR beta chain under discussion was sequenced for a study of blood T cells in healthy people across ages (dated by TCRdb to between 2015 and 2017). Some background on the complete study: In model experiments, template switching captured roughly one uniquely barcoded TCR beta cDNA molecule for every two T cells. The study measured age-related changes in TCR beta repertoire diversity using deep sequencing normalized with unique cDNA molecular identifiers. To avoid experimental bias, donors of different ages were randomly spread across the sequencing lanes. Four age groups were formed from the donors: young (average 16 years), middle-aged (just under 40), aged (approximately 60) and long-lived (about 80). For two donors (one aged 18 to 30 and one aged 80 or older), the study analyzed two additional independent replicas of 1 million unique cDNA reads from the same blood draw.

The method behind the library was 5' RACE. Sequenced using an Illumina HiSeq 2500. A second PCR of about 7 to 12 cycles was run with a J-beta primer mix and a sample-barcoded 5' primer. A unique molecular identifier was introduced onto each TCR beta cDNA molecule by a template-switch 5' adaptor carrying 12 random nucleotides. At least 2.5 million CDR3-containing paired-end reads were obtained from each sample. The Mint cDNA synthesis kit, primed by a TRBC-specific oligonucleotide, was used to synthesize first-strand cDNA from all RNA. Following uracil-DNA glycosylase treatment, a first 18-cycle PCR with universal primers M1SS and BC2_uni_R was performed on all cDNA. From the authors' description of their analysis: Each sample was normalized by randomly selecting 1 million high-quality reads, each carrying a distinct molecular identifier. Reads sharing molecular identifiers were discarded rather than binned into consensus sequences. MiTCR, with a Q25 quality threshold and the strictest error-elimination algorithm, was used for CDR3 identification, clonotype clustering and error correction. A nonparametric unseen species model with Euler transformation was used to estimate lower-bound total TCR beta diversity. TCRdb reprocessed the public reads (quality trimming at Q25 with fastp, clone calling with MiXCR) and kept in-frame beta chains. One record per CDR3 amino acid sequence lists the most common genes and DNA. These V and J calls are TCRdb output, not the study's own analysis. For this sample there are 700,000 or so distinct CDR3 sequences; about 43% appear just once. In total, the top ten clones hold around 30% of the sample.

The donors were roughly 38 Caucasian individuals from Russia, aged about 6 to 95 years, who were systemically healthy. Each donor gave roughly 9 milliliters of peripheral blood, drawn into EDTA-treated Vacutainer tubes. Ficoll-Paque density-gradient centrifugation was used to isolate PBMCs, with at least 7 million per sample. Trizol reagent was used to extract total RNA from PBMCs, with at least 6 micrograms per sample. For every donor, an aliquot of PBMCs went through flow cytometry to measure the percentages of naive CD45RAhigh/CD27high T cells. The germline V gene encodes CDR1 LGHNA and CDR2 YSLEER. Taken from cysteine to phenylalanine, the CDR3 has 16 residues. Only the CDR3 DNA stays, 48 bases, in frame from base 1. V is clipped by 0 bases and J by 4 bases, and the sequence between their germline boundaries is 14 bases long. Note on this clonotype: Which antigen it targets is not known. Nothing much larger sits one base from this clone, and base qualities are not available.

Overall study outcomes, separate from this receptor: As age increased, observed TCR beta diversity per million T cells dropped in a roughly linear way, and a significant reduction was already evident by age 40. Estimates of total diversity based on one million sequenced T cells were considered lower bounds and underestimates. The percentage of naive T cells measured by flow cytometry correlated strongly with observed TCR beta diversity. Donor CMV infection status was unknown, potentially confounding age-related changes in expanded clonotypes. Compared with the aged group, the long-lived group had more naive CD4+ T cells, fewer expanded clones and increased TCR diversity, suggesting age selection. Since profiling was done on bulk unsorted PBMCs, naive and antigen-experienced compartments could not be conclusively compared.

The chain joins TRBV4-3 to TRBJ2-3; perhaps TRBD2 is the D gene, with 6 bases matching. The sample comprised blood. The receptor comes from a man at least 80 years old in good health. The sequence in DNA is TGCGCCAGCAGCCAAGACCCGCGGGGAGCAGCAGATACGCAGTATTTT. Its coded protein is CASSQDPRGAADTQYF.